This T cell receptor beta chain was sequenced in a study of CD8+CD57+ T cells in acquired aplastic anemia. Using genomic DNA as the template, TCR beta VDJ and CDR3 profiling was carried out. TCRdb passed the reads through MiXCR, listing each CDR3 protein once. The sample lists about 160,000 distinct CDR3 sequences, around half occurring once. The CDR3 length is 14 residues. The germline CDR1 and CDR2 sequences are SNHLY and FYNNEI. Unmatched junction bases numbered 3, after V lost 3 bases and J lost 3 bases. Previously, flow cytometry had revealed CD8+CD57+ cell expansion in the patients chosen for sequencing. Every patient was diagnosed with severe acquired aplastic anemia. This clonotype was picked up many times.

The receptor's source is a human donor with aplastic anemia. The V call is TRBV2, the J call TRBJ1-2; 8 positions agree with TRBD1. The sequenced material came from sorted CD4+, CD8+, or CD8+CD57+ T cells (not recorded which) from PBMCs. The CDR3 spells CASSDQGADYGYTF. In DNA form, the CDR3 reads TGTGCCAGCAGTGACCAGGGGGCCGACTATGGCTACACCTTC.